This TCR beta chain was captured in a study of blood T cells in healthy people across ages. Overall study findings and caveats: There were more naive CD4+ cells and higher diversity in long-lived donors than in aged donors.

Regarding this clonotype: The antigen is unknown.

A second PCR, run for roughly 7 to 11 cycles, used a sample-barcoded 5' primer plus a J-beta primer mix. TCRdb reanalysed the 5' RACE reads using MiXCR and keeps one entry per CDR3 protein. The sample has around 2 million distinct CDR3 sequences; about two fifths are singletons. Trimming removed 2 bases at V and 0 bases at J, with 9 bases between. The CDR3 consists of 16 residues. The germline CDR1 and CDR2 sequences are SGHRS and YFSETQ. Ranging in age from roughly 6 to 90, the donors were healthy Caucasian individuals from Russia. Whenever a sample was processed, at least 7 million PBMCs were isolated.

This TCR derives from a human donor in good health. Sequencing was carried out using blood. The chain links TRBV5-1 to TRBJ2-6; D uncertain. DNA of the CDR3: TGCGCCAGCAGCTTCCCCAGAGTCTCTGGGGCCAACGTCCTGACTTTC. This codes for CASSFPRVSGANVLTF.